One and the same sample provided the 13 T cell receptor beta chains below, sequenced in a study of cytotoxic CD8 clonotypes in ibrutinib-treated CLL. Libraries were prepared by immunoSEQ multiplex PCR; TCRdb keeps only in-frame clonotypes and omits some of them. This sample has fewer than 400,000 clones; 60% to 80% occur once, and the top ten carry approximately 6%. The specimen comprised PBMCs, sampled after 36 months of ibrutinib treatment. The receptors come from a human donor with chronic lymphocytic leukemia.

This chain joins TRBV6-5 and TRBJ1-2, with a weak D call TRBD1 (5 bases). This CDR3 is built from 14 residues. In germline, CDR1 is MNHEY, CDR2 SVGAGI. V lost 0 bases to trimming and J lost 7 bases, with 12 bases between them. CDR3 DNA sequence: TGTGCCAGCAGTTACTCGGGGCTAAGGACTGGCTACACCTTC. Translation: CASSYSGLRTGYTF.

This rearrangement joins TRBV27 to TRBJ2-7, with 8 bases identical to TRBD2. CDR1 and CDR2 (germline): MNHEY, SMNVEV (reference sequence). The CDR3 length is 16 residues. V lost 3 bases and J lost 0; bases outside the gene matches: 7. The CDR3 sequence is CASSFLLAGLSYEQYF. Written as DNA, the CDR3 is TGTGCCAGCAGTTTCCTTTTAGCGGGACTCTCCTACGAGCAGTACTTC.

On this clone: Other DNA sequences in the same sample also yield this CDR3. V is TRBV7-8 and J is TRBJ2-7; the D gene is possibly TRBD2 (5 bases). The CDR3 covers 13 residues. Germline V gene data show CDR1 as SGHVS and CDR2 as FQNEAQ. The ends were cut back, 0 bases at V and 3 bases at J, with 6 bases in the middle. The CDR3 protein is CASSLAGSYEQYF. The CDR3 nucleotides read TGTGCCAGCAGCTTAGCGGGGAGCTACGAGCAGTACTTC.

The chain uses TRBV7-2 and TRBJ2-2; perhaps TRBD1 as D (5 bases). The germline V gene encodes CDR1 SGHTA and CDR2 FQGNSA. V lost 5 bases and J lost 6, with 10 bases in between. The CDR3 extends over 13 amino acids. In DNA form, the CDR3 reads TGTGCCAGCAGCCACAAGACAGCCGGGGAGCTGTTTTTT. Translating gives CASSHKTAGELFF.

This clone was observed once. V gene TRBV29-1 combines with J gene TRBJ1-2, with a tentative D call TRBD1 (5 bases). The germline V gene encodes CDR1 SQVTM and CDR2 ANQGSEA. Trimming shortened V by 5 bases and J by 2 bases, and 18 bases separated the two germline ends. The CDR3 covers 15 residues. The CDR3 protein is CSVFGVARENYGYTF. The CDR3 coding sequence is TGCAGCGTTTTTGGTGTGGCCAGGGAGAACTATGGCTACACCTTC.

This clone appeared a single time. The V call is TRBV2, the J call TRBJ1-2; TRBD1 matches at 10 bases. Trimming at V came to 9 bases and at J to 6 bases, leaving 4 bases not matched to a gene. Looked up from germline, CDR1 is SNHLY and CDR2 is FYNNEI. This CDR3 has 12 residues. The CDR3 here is CARTGGLNGYTF. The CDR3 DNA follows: TGTGCCAGGACAGGGGGCCTGAATGGCTACACCTTC.

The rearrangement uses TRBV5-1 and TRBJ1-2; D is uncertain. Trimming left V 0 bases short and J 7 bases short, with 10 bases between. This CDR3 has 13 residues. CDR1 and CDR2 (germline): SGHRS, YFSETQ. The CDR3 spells CASSLATGVGYTF. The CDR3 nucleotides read TGCGCCAGCAGCTTGGCAACTGGGGTTGGCTACACCTTC.

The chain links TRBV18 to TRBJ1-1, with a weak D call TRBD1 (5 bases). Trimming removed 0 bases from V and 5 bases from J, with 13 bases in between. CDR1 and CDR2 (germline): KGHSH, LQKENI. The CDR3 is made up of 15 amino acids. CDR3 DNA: TGTGCCAGCTCACCACCGCGGGGGTATCGAACTGAAGCTTTCTTT. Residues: CASSPPRGYRTEAFF.

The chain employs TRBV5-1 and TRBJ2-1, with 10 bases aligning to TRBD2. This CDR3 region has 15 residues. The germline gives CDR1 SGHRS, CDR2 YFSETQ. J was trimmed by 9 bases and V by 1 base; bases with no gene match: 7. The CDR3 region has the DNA TGCGCCAGCAGCTTGAAGGCTAGCGGGAGTTCTGAGCAGTTCTTC. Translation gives CASSLKASGSSEQFF. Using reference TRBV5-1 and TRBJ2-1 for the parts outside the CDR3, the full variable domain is KAGVTQTPRYLIKTRGQQVTLSCSPISGHRSVSWYQQTPGQGLQFLFEYFSETQRNKGNFPGRFSGRQFSNSRSEMNVSTLELGDSALYLCASSLKASGSSEQFFGPGTRLTVL.

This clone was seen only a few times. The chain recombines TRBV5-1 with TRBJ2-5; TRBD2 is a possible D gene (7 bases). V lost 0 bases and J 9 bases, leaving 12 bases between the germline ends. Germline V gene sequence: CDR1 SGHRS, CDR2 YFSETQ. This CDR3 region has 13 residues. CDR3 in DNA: TGCGCCAGCAGCTTGGCGGGGGGCGTGTCCCAGTACTTC. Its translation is CASSLAGGVSQYF.

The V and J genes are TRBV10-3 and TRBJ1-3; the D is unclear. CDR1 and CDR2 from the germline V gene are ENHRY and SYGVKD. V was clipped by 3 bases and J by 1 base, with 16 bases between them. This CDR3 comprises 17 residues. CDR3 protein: CAISDSSQYPSGNTIYF. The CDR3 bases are TGTGCCATCAGTGATAGCTCCCAGTACCCGTCTGGAAACACCATATATTTT.

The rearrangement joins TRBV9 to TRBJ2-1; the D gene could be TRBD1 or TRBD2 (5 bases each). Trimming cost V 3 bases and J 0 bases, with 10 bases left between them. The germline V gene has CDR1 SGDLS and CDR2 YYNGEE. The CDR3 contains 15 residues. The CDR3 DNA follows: TGTGCCAGCAGCGAAGAGGGGAACTCCTACAATGAGCAGTTCTTC. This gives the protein CASSEEGNSYNEQFF.

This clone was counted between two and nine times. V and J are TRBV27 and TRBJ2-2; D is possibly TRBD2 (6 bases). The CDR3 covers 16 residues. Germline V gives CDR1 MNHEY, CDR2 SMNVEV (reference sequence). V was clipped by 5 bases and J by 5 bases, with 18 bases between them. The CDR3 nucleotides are TGTGCCAGCAGTACCTATTCGGCTGCGGGAACCGGGGAGCTGTTTTTT. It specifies CASSTYSAAGTGELFF.